These T cell receptor beta chains were read from a single sample in a study of control samples from healthy donors and cancer patients. TCRdb's copy holds only in-frame clones and misses some; the assay was immunoSEQ multiplex PCR. The repertoire holds 95,000 to 100,000 clones, with about 89% as singletons. The sequencing input was blood. The receptors here all came from a man aged 30-40 years in good health. Both conserved end residues are part of each CDR3. Fields, in order: CDR3 protein, CDR3 DNA, J gene, clone size, V gene, D gene. D genes are given only for firm matches. The size field is filled for only some rows; it gives once, few, many or a size class.

CATSTGANVLTF	TGTGCCACCTCCACTGGGGCCAACGTCCTGACTTTC	TRBJ2-6	NA	TRBV24-1	NA
CASSYSSGKETQYF	TGTGCCAGCAGTTACTCTTCCGGGAAAGAGACCCAGTACTTC	TRBJ2-5	NA	TRBV6-6	NA
CASSIRGLEAFF	TGTGCCAGTAGTATAAGGGGTTTGGAAGCTTTCTTT	TRBJ1-1	NA	TRBV19	NA
CASRPDGPPVAFF	TGTGCCAGCAGACCTGACGGGCCCCCGGTTGCTTTCTTT	TRBJ1-1	once	TRBV6-6	NA
CASSYSYTGELFF	TGTGCCAGCAGTTACTCGTATACCGGGGAGCTGTTTTTT	TRBJ2-2	NA	TRBV6-6	NA
CASSLETGYTF	TGTGCCAGCAGCTTGGAGACTGGCTACACCTTC	TRBJ1-2	NA	TRBV5-6	NA
CASSTSGQSYGNTIYF	TGTGCCAGCAGCACCTCGGGACAGAGTTATGGAAACACCATATATTTT	TRBJ1-3	NA	TRBV7-2	TRBD1
CAIMGTGVADTQYF	TGTGCCATCATGGGTACCGGGGTTGCGGATACGCAGTATTTT	TRBJ2-3	NA	TRBV10-3	NA
CASSLVGTGGLGETQYF	TGTGCCAGCAGCTTAGTAGGGACAGGGGGCTTAGGGGAGACCCAGTACTTC	TRBJ2-5	NA	TRBV7-2	TRBD1
CASSQASRLPGQSFQLAFF	TGCGCCAGCAGCCAAGCATCACGGTTACCGGGACAGTCATTTCAATTAGCTTTCTTT	TRBJ1-1	NA	TRBV4-1	TRBD1
CASSLKGPYTDTQYF	TGTGCCAGCAGTCTCAAGGGACCATACACAGATACGCAGTATTTT	TRBJ2-3	NA	TRBV6-2/TRBV6-3	NA
CASSFPPGDETQYF	TGTGCCAGCAGCTTCCCCCCGGGGGACGAGACCCAGTACTTC	TRBJ2-5	NA	TRBV3-1/TRBV3-2	NA
CASNVLVADEQFF	TGTGCCAGCAACGTACTAGTTGCCGATGAGCAGTTCTTC	TRBJ2-1	NA	TRBV12-3/TRBV12-4	NA
CASSVVSPFGGNVLTF	TGTGCCAGCAGCGTAGTCTCACCCTTCGGGGGCAACGTCCTGACTTTC	TRBJ2-6	NA	TRBV9	NA
CAWKRSGQFNSPLHF	TGTGCCTGGAAAAGATCGGGACAGTTTAATTCACCCCTCCACTTT	TRBJ1-6	NA	TRBV30	TRBD1
CASSPQGNYGYTF	TGTGCCAGCAGCCCGCAGGGGAACTATGGCTACACCTTC	TRBJ1-2	once	TRBV7-2	NA
CASSPGTDTQYF	TGTGCCAGCAGCCCGGGCACAGATACGCAGTATTTT	TRBJ2-3	NA	TRBV11-2	NA
CASSLGQGTNEKLFF	TGTGCCAGCAGCTTGGGACAGGGAACTAATGAAAAACTGTTTTTT	TRBJ1-4	NA	TRBV11-2	TRBD1
CASSLALRGGEAFF	TGTGCCAGCAGCTTAGCGCTAAGAGGGGGTGAAGCTTTCTTT	TRBJ1-1	NA	TRBV7-9	NA
CASCLGGGVLGRNYGYTF	TGTGCCAGCTGTTTGGGAGGGGGCGTTTTGGGGAGAAACTATGGCTACACCTTC	TRBJ1-2	NA	TRBV28	TRBD1
CASSLIREKGTEAFF	TGTGCCAGCAGCTTAATTAGGGAGAAGGGCACTGAAGCTTTCTTT	TRBJ1-1	NA	TRBV5-6	NA
CASSLWGAGGLNEQFF	TGTGCCAGCAGTTTATGGGGGGCTGGGGGTCTCAATGAGCAGTTCTTC	TRBJ2-1	NA	TRBV28	NA
CASSATGGTDTQYF	TGTGCCAGCAGTGCCACAGGGGGCACAGATACGCAGTATTTT	TRBJ2-3	NA	TRBV2	TRBD1
CAISLGGEKLFF	TGTGCCATCAGCCTAGGCGGTGAAAAACTGTTTTTT	TRBJ1-4	NA	TRBV10-3	NA
CASSLGGGVGLETQYF	TGTGCCAGCAGTTTGGGGGGCGGGGTAGGTTTGGAGACCCAGTACTTC	TRBJ2-5	NA	TRBV27	NA
CASSQRDTKTIQYF	TGCGCCAGCAGCCAGAGGGACACCAAAACCATTCAGTACTTC	TRBJ2-4	NA	TRBV4-1	NA
CASESGLGLISRSYEQYF	TGTGCCAGCGAATCAGGACTAGGGTTAATATCCCGATCCTACGAGCAGTACTTC	TRBJ2-7	NA	TRBV28	TRBD2
CSVLSPGQGAIDEQFF	TGCAGCGTCCTTAGTCCGGGACAGGGGGCAATCGATGAGCAGTTCTTC	TRBJ2-1	once	TRBV29-1	TRBD1
CASSSNQGGSYGYTF	TGTGCCAGCAGCTCGAATCAGGGAGGGAGTTATGGCTACACCTTC	TRBJ1-2	NA	TRBV11-2	NA
CASRRTGINYGYTF	TGTGCCAGCAGACGTACAGGGATTAACTATGGCTACACCTTC	TRBJ1-2	NA	TRBV27	NA
CASSGQGPYNEQFF	TGTGCCAGTAGCGGACAGGGGCCCTACAATGAGCAGTTCTTC	TRBJ2-1	NA	TRBV19	TRBD1